A selection of T cell receptor beta chains follows, all from one sample in a study of OX40 agonist ivuxolimab in advanced cancers. The data were produced by immunoSEQ multiplex PCR, yet TCRdb's version contains in-frame clones alone and is incomplete. The sample gives fewer than 140,000 clones, about nine tenths of which show up once; 0.4% to 0.6% is in the top ten. Here the sequenced sample was CD4+ or CD8+ T cells sorted from blood, taken in a trial of the OX40 agonist ivuxolimab. The receptors come from an adult with an advanced solid tumor such as melanoma, head and neck, liver or kidney cancer. CDR3s include the opening cysteine and the closing phenylalanine or tryptophan. The D gene is left open where the match is weak. Expanded clones get a size class; other rows say once, few or many, or leave the size out.

NA	17	TRBV5-1	TRBJ2-3	TRBD2	CASRNGGGVLSTDTQYF	TGCGCCAGCAGAAATGGTGGGGGGGTCTTGAGCACAGATACGCAGTATTTT
NA	15	TRBV4-3	TRBJ2-3	TRBD2	CASSLGRGGTDTQYF	TGCGCCAGCAGCCTAGGACGGGGGGGCACAGATACGCAGTATTTT
once	16	TRBV21-1	TRBJ2-2	NA	CASSNLNTTPPGELFF	TGTGCCAGCAGCAATTTGAACACAACTCCTCCCGGGGAGCTGTTTTTT
once	14	TRBV5-4	TRBJ2-2	TRBD2	CASSVAGGTGELFF	TGTGCCAGCAGCGTAGCGGGGGGAACCGGGGAGCTGTTTTTT
NA	16	TRBV14	TRBJ2-3	NA	CASSQDRTISTDTQYF	TGTGCCAGCAGCCAAGATAGGACAATTAGCACAGATACGCAGTATTTT
NA	20	TRBV4-1	TRBJ2-5	NA	CVQAILSGAGIFLRKETQYF	TGCGTCCAGGCTATACTGTCCGGGGCAGGGATTTTTCTTCGCAAAGAGACCCAGTACTTC
NA	15	TRBV5-4	TRBJ1-2	TRBD1	CASSLGRGRNYGYTF	TGTGCCAGCAGCTTGGGCAGGGGGCGAAACTATGGCTACACCTTC
once	15	TRBV10-2	TRBJ2-1	TRBD2	CASSFSGDPYNEQFF	TGCGCCAGCAGTTTCAGCGGGGATCCTTACAATGAGCAGTTCTTC
NA	15	TRBV11-3	TRBJ2-2	NA	CASSSDRPNTGELFF	TGTGCCAGCAGCTCCGACAGGCCGAACACCGGGGAGCTGTTTTTT
once	16	TRBV11-2	TRBJ2-5	NA	CASSLNRGSSGETQYF	TGTGCCAGCAGCTTGAACCGGGGAAGTTCAGGAGAGACCCAGTACTTC
once	15	TRBV7-2	TRBJ1-3	NA	CASSFIGGSGNTIYF	TGTGCCAGCAGCTTCATAGGGGGTTCAGGAAACACCATATATTTT
NA	15	TRBV12-5	TRBJ2-3	NA	CASGLARGPGDTQYF	TGTGCTAGTGGTTTGGCCAGGGGCCCTGGAGATACGCAGTATTTT
NA	14	TRBV7-2	TRBJ1-6	TRBD1	CASRGQGASSPLHF	TGTGCCAGCAGGGGACAGGGGGCAAGCTCACCCCTCCACTTT
NA	15	TRBV7-2	TRBJ2-7	NA	CASSPASSTYYEQYF	TGTGCCAGCAGCCCCGCTAGCTCTACCTACTACGAGCAGTACTTC
few	12	TRBV6-8	TRBJ2-7	NA	CASNDGDYEQYF	TGTGCCAGCAATGATGGGGACTACGAGCAGTACTTC
NA	17	TRBV7-9	TRBJ1-5	TRBD1	CASSLAGGRGPNQPQHF	TGTGCCAGCAGCTTAGCGGGGGGCAGGGGGCCTAATCAGCCCCAGCATTTT
NA	15	TRBV2	TRBJ2-3	NA	CASSDSRTSTDTQYF	TGTGCCAGCAGTGATAGCAGAACCAGCACAGATACGCAGTATTTT
NA	13	TRBV27	TRBJ1-5	TRBD1	CASSRQGGQPQHF	TGTGCCAGCAGCCGACAGGGCGGCCAGCCCCAGCATTTT
NA	13	TRBV12-2	TRBJ2-1	NA	CASRTQVNNEQFF	TGTGCAAGTCGAACACAGGTAAACAATGAGCAGTTCTTC
once	12	TRBV6-1	TRBJ1-2	TRBD1	CATVDRTWGYTF	TGTGCCACCGTGGACAGGACGTGGGGCTACACCTTC
NA	13	TRBV5-6	TRBJ2-3	NA	CASSWTSTDTQYF	TGTGCCAGCAGCTGGACTAGCACAGATACGCAGTATTTT
NA	15	TRBV5-5	TRBJ1-2	NA	CASSSGAGPNYGYTF	TGTGCCAGCAGCTCTGGGGCAGGGCCCAATTATGGCTACACCTTC
NA	14	TRBV19	TRBJ2-1	NA	CASRHGLASNEQFF	TGTGCCAGCAGGCACGGTCTAGCGAGTAATGAGCAGTTCTTC
NA	14	TRBV7-2	TRBJ2-7	NA	CASSLVPGAYEQYF	TGTGCCAGCAGCTTAGTTCCCGGGGCCTACGAGCAGTACTTC
NA	15	TRBV5-1	TRBJ2-7	NA	CASSLGQGGSYEQYF	TGCGCCAGCAGCTTGGGTCAAGGGGGATCCTACGAGCAGTACTTC
NA	14	TRBV9	TRBJ2-3	NA	CASSVSQGSDTQYF	TGTGCCAGCAGCGTATCCCAGGGCTCGGATACGCAGTATTTT
NA	15	TRBV6-4	TRBJ1-1	NA	CASSEREGGSTEAFF	TGTGCCAGCAGTGAACGAGAAGGGGGATCCACTGAAGCTTTCTTT
NA	16	TRBV11-2	TRBJ2-6	NA	CASSLQGPAGANVLTF	TGTGCCAGCAGCCTCCAGGGGCCCGCTGGGGCCAACGTCCTGACTTTC
NA	15	TRBV5-1	TRBJ2-3	TRBD1	CASRPGQGLADTQYF	TGCGCCAGCAGGCCGGGACAGGGGTTGGCAGATACGCAGTATTTT
NA	16	TRBV5-4	TRBJ2-6	TRBD1	CASSRGQSSGANVLTF	TGTGCCAGCAGCCGGGGACAGAGCTCTGGGGCCAACGTCCTGACTTTC
NA	14	TRBV5-1	TRBJ1-1	TRBD1	CASSPGQGTTEAFF	TGCGCCAGCAGCCCAGGACAGGGGACCACTGAAGCTTTCTTT
NA	15	TRBV4-3	TRBJ2-2	NA	CASSQGTGNTGELFF	TGCGCCAGCAGCCAAGGGACGGGTAACACCGGGGAGCTGTTTTTT
once	16	TRBV11-2	TRBJ2-3	NA	CASSPSLGTVMNTQYF	TGTGCCAGCAGCCCTTCGTTGGGGACGGTCATGAATACGCAGTATTTT
once	15	TRBV11-2	TRBJ1-3	TRBD1	CASSFQGGPGNTIYF	TGTGCCAGCAGCTTTCAGGGGGGCCCTGGAAACACCATATATTTT
NA	16	TRBV6-5	TRBJ2-3	NA	CASSLSGALDTDTQYF	TGTGCCAGCAGTTTATCGGGGGCCCTAGACACAGATACGCAGTATTTT
NA	17	TRBV4-3	TRBJ1-2	TRBD1	CASSQVGGQPRDYGYTF	TGCGCCAGCAGCCAAGTAGGGGGCCAACCAAGGGACTATGGCTACACCTTC
NA	15	TRBV7-2	TRBJ1-5	NA	CASSLVGGGNQPQHF	TGTGCCAGCAGCTTAGTAGGGGGTGGCAATCAGCCCCAGCATTTT
NA	13	TRBV28	TRBJ1-2	NA	CASSPPGAGGYTF	TGTGCCAGCAGCCCCCCCGGGGCTGGTGGCTACACCTTC
NA	15	TRBV6-5	TRBJ1-3	NA	CASSIDRKSGNTIYF	TGTGCCAGCAGTATCGACAGAAAGTCTGGAAACACCATATATTTT
NA	11	TRBV5-4	TRBJ2-3	NA	CASSLGPGQYF	TGTGCCAGCAGCCTGGGACCTGGGCAGTATTTT